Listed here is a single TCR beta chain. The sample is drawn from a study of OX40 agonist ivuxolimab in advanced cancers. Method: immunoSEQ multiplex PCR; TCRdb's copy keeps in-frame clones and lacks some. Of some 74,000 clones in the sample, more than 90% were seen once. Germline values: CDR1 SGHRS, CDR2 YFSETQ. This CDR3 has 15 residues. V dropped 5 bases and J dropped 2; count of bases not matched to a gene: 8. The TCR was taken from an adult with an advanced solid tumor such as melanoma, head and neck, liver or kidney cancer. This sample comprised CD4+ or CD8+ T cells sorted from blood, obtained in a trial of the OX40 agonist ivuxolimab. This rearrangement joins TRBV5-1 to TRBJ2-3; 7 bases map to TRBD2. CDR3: CASRRDYVITDTQYF. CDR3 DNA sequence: TGCGCCAGCAGAAGGGACTATGTGATCACAGATACGCAGTATTTT.